The 28 T cell receptor beta chains in this list originate from one sample, sequenced in a study of T-cell reconstitution after alpha-beta-depleted transplantation in children. Unique molecular identifiers were built into the TCRbeta library. TCRdb analysed the PCR reads with MiXCR anew, one entry per CDR3 protein. The repertoire holds tens of thousands of distinct CDR3 sequences, with about a sixth as singletons. Here the sequenced sample was PBMCs, mostly from graft donor cells, taken 360 days after TCRalphabeta/CD19-depleted stem cell transplant. The receptor source for this set is a male patient between 2 and 9 years old who had a stem cell transplant for acute lymphoblastic leukemia, so the T cells may come from the graft donor.

This clonotype was detected only once. The chain employs TRBV20-1 and TRBJ2-5; D might be TRBD1 (6 bases). This CDR3 region has 14 residues. CDR1 and CDR2 (germline): DFQATT, SNEGSKA (reference sequence). Trimming left V 6 bases short and J 2 bases short, with 16 bases between. The DNA of the CDR3 is TGCAGTGCACCGAAAGGGACACGACAAGAGACCCAGTACTTC. Encoded protein: CSAPKGTRQETQYF.

This clonotype showed up just a few times. The chain carries TRBV4-1 and TRBJ1-4; no definite D call. The CDR3 has 16 residues. V was pared by 0 bases and J by 0 bases, with 8 bases between. The germline gives CDR1 MGHRA, CDR2 YSYEKL. Here the CDR3 DNA reads TGCGCCAGCAGCCAAGAACCACATGCAACTAATGAAAAACTGTTTTTT. This encodes CASSQEPHATNEKLFF.

The chain links TRBV28 to TRBJ1-2; D possibly corresponds to TRBD1 (5 bases). Looked up from germline, CDR1 is MDHEN and CDR2 is SYDVKM. The CDR3 runs 14 residues. V lost 2 bases and J 2 bases, leaving 9 bases between the germline ends. CDR3: CASSLARVNYGYTF. CDR3 DNA: TGTGCCAGCAGTTTAGCCAGGGTCAACTATGGCTACACCTTC.

J is TRBJ1-2 and V is TRBV6-5; TRBD1 matches at 7 bases. The CDR3 is made up of 15 amino acids. In germline, CDR1 is MNHEY, CDR2 SVGAGI. J gave up 4 bases and V 3 bases, and 8 bases lay outside the gene matches. The CDR3, as DNA: TGTGCCAGCAGTTATGACAGGGCCCGGGGCTATGGCTACACCTTC. Residues: CASSYDRARGYGYTF.

This clonotype was counted many times. The chain employs TRBV5-1 and TRBJ2-1, with a possible D match to TRBD2 (6 bases). This CDR3 has 17 amino acids. Germline V lookup: CDR1 SGHRS, CDR2 YFSETQ. With 6 bases removed from V and 6 bases from J, the gap between germline ends came to 25 bases. The CDR3 sequence is CASKLVSAGTRGNEQFF. In DNA form, the CDR3 reads TGCGCCAGCAAACTTGTGTCTGCGGGAACACGTGGCAATGAGCAGTTCTTC.

This clonotype was counted only a few times. The V call is TRBV11-2, the J call TRBJ2-3; possible D gene TRBD2, 5 bases. CDR1 and CDR2 from the germline V gene are SGHAT and FQNNGV. V was shortened by 0 bases and J by 2 bases, with 12 bases between the two germline ends. This CDR3 has 16 residues. The chain's CDR3 is CASSLESERITDTQYF. The CDR3 nucleotides read TGTGCCAGCAGCTTAGAGTCGGAGCGGATCACAGATACGCAGTATTTT.

This clonotype has at least ten counts. V and J are TRBV7-2 and TRBJ2-1, with D uncertain. Germline V gene data show CDR1 as SGHTA and CDR2 as FQGNSA. V lost 0 bases, J lost 4 bases, and 10 bases lay in between. The CDR3 extends over 15 amino acids. Here the CDR3 DNA reads TGTGCCAGCAGCTTAGCGCTCCGGGTTTACAATGAGCAGTTCTTC. It specifies CASSLALRVYNEQFF.

The genes are TRBV29-1 and TRBJ2-1, with TRBD2 matching over 12 bases. Trimming cost V 0 bases and J 1 base; bases outside gene matches: 7. Germline V gene data show CDR1 as SQVTM and CDR2 as ANQGSEA. The CDR3 sequence is 18 residues long. This chain's CDR3 is CSVEDPSGRAFSYNEQFF. The CDR3, as DNA: TGCAGCGTTGAAGATCCTAGCGGGAGGGCCTTTTCCTACAATGAGCAGTTCTTC.

This clonotype was counted between two and nine times. The J gene is TRBJ2-7, the V gene TRBV29-1; D perhaps matches TRBD1 (5 bases). The CDR3 runs to 13 residues. Germline values: CDR1 SQVTM, CDR2 ANQGSEA. Trimming removed 6 bases at V and 11 bases at J, with 23 bases between. For the CDR3, the DNA is TGCAGCGTGGCCCCTCTGACGGGTCTCAGGGAGTACTTC. The encoded protein is CSVAPLTGLREYF.

This clonotype was counted a single time. The chain joins TRBV3-1 to TRBJ2-1; 7 nucleotides agree with TRBD1. V shed 3 bases, J shed 2 bases, and the junction held 10 bases outside the gene matches. This CDR3 is 17 amino acids long. CDR1 is LGHDT and CDR2 is YNNKEL in the germline V gene (reference sequence). The CDR3 bases are TGTGCCAGCAGCCAGGAGGAGAGAGACAGGGCCTACAATGAGCAGTTCTTC. It codes for CASSQEERDRAYNEQFF.

This rearrangement joins TRBV5-1 to TRBJ2-1; D not resolved. Trimming shortened V by 0 bases and J by 4 bases, and 11 bases separated the two germline ends. The CDR3 runs 15 residues. In germline, CDR1 is SGHRS, CDR2 YFSETQ. In DNA, the CDR3 is TGCGCCAGCAGCTTGGGGACCCCGTCATACAATGAGCAGTTCTTC. Translated, it gives CASSLGTPSYNEQFF.

This chain connects TRBV5-1 to TRBJ2-1; D is unclear. V lost 0 bases, J lost 3 bases, and 13 bases lay in between. This CDR3 has 16 residues. Germline CDR1 SGHRS, CDR2 YFSETQ. For the CDR3, the DNA is TGCGCCAGCAGCTTGGGTGGAAGGCGAGACTACAATGAGCAGTTCTTC. Amino acids: CASSLGGRRDYNEQFF.

This clonotype was counted between two and nine times. This chain connects TRBV5-6 to TRBJ2-3, with no clear D. The CDR3 loop spans 11 amino acids. CDR1 SGHDT and CDR2 YYEEEE come from the germline V gene. Between the trimmed V and J ends, which lost 1 base and 5 bases, there was a span of 2 bases. Written as DNA, the CDR3 is TGTGCCAGCAGCTTGCAAGATACGCAGTATTTT. Translation gives CASSLQDTQYF.

This rearrangement joins TRBV5-1 to TRBJ2-3; 9 positions match TRBD1. The CDR3 covers 16 residues. Germline V gene sequence: CDR1 SGHRS, CDR2 YFSETQ. V gave up 4 bases and J gave up 1 base; unmatched junction bases: 7. CDR3 bases: TGCGCCAGCAGCAGGGGACAGGGAAGGGGCACAGATACGCAGTATTTT. This encodes CASSRGQGRGTDTQYF.

V gene TRBV3-1 combines with J gene TRBJ1-2; D is unresolved. CDR3 length: 14 residues. Deletions cut 1 base from V and 4 bases from J, with 10 bases between. Germline V gives CDR1 LGHDT, CDR2 YNNKEL (reference sequence). The CDR3 reads CASSQVQQVYGYTF. The CDR3 DNA reads TGTGCCAGCAGCCAAGTACAGCAAGTCTATGGCTACACCTTC.

V gene TRBV19 combines with J gene TRBJ2-1, with D possibly matching TRBD1 (6 bases). Germline CDR1 reads LNHDA; CDR2 reads SQIVND (reference sequence). The CDR3 contains 17 residues. V was pared by 3 bases and J by 5 bases, with 20 bases between. CDR3 bases: TGTGCCAGTAGTATTTGGGTAGGGGGTGATTTCCACAATGAGCAGTTCTTC. Amino acid sequence: CASSIWVGGDFHNEQFF.

The V gene is TRBV27, the J gene TRBJ1-2; no clear D gene. Germline lookup yields CDR1 MNHEY and CDR2 SMNVEV (reference sequence). CDR3 length: 14 amino acids. V lost 2 bases and J lost 2, with 9 bases in between. The CDR3 region has the DNA TGTGCCAGCAGTTTAGGATTCGGAAACTATGGCTACACCTTC. It specifies CASSLGFGNYGYTF.

This sequence joins TRBV12-3 or TRBV12-4 and TRBJ1-2; D call uncertain. The V gene lost 1 base and the J gene lost 0 bases, with 18 bases spanning the gap. The CDR3 contains 18 residues. The CDR3 loop is CASSLGRRRSLANYGYTF. In DNA form, the CDR3 reads TGTGCCAGCAGTTTAGGCCGAAGGCGGTCCCTAGCTAACTATGGCTACACCTTC.

This clonotype was counted a few times. V and J are TRBV4-1 and TRBJ2-3, with 13 bases matching TRBD2. Germline V gene lookup returns CDR1 MGHRA and CDR2 YSYEKL. Trimming took 2 bases from V and 7 from J; bases not matched to a gene: 6. There are 16 residues in the CDR3. In DNA form, the CDR3 reads TGCGCCAGCAGCCAAAGCACTAGCGGGAGGGGTAATACGCAGTATTTT. Translated, it gives CASSQSTSGRGNTQYF.

This chain joins TRBV7-9 and TRBJ2-5, with a weak D call TRBD2 (6 bases). The germline gives CDR1 SEHNR, CDR2 FQNEAQ (reference sequence). Trimming cost V 1 base and J 3 bases, with 12 bases left between them. The CDR3 is made up of 15 amino acids. The CDR3 DNA reads TGTGCCAGCAGCTTAGAGGGACGGAGGGAAGAGACCCAGTACTTC. This translates into CASSLEGRREETQYF.

This clonotype came up a few times. A read error is likely, as this CDR3 ends without the conserved phenylalanine or tryptophan. The rearrangement joins TRBV27 to TRBJ2-7, with 12 nucleotides matching TRBD1. V dropped 1 base and J dropped 7; count of bases not matched to a gene: 5. The CDR3 length is 15 residues. Germline CDR1 is MNHEY and CDR2 is SMNVEV (reference sequence). The CDR3 DNA sequence: TGTGCCAGCAGTTTATTGGGACAGGGGGCGCGGGAGCAGTACTCC. Protein sequence: CASSLLGQGAREQYS.

The chain carries TRBV6-5 and TRBJ2-7; TRBD1 matches at 10 bases. This CDR3 has 15 residues. Germline trimming cut 0 bases from V and 4 bases from J; bases unmatched to any gene: 3. Germline CDR1 MNHEY, CDR2 SVGAGI. CDR3 sequence (DNA): TGTGCCAGCAGTTACTCGAGGACAGGGGGGTACGAGCAGTACTTC. Translation gives CASSYSRTGGYEQYF.

A few counts support this clonotype. The chain employs TRBV5-4 and TRBJ2-1; 7 bases align to TRBD2. The V segment lost 6 bases and the J segment 3 bases; nucleotides outside the gene matches: 12. The CDR3 spans 16 residues. Germline V gene lookup returns CDR1 SGHNT and CDR2 YYREEE (reference sequence). The CDR3 region is CASNQGLAEIYNEQFF. Written as DNA, the CDR3 is TGTGCCAGCAACCAAGGGCTAGCGGAGATCTACAATGAGCAGTTCTTC.

This chain joins TRBV4-1 and TRBJ2-7; D is ambiguous. CDR1 and CDR2 (germline): MGHRA, YSYEKL. V was cut by 3 bases and J by 2 bases, with 11 bases left in between. This CDR3 comprises 14 residues. CDR3 protein: CASSHPVGTYEQYF. In DNA, the CDR3 is TGCGCCAGCAGCCACCCAGTGGGGACCTACGAGCAGTACTTC.

The chain has TRBV5-1 and TRBJ2-3, with D perhaps TRBD1 or TRBD2 (5 bases each). CDR1 is SGHRS, CDR2 YFSETQ, per germline. CDR3 length equals 15 residues. Deletions cut 0 bases from V and 1 base from J, with 9 bases between. The CDR3 here is CASSLDLGGTDTQYF. The CDR3 nucleotides are TGCGCCAGCAGCTTGGATTTGGGGGGCACAGATACGCAGTATTTT. The whole variable domain, filled in from reference TRBV5-1 and TRBJ2-3, reads KAGVTQTPRYLIKTRGQQVTLSCSPISGHRSVSWYQQTPGQGLQFLFEYFSETQRNKGNFPGRFSGRQFSNSRSEMNVSTLELGDSALYLCASSLDLGGTDTQYFGPGTRLTVL.

This clonotype appeared many times. V is TRBV5-1 and J is TRBJ2-2; 13 bases fit TRBD2. The CDR3 runs 17 residues. Germline-derived CDR1 and CDR2 are SGHRS and YFSETQ. V shed 2 bases, J shed 5 bases, and the junction held 6 bases outside the gene matches. In DNA, the CDR3 is TGCGCCAGCAGCTTCCGGACTAGCGGGAGAAGTACCGGGGAGCTGTTTTTT. This encodes CASSFRTSGRSTGELFF.

The sample holds many counts of this clonotype. The chain has TRBV4-1 and TRBJ2-7; D may be TRBD2 (6 bases). The CDR3 sequence is 16 residues long. CDR1 and CDR2 from the germline V gene are MGHRA and YSYEKL. Trimming took 3 bases from V and 7 from J, leaving 22 bases between them. The CDR3 DNA is TGCGCCAGCAGCCAGGGAGGCCGAGGCGCCAATCGGGAGCAGTACTTC. This codes for CASSQGGRGANREQYF.

This clonotype was observed many times. The rearrangement uses TRBV4-2 and TRBJ2-7, with TRBD2 matching 8 bases. This CDR3 comprises 15 residues. Per the germline V gene, CDR1 is LGHNA and CDR2 is YNFKEQ. V dropped 6 bases and J dropped 6; count of bases not matched to a gene: 13. CDR3 bases: TGTGCCAGCAGTCCCGGTGGAGCGGGAGTACTCGAGCAGTACTTC. It yields the protein CASSPGGAGVLEQYF.